These T cell receptor beta chains were read from a single sample in a study of blood T cell repertoires in COVID-19. Profiling relied on immunoSEQ multiplex PCR, and the TCRdb table lists in-frame clones only, not all of them. The data contain 110,000 to 150,000 clones, about 86% of them singletons. The sample taken for sequencing was peripheral blood. The receptors were sampled from a human donor in a cohort sampled during active COVID-19. Each CDR3 is given with its conserved first and last residue. The D gene is left open where the match is weak. Size is omitted from some rows. Given values are once, few, many or a class for expanded clones.

clone_size	v_call	cdr3_length	d_call	j_call	cdr3_aa	cdr3_nt
-	TRBV7-3	16	TRBD2	TRBJ2-7	CASSPGTSGAYYEQYF	TGTGCCAGCAGCCCCGGGACTAGCGGTGCCTACTACGAGCAGTACTTC
-	TRBV18	16	TRBD1	TRBJ2-3	CASSPGSENRGRTQYF	TGTGCCAGCTCACCAGGATCGGAAAACAGGGGTCGGACGCAGTATTTT
-	TRBV18	16	TRBD1	TRBJ2-2	CASSQSTGVDTGELFF	TGTGCCAGCTCACAAAGCACAGGGGTAGACACCGGGGAGCTGTTTTTT
-	TRBV4-1	15	-	TRBJ2-2	CASSQGRQNTGELFF	TGCGCCAGCAGCCAAGGCAGACAGAACACCGGGGAGCTGTTTTTT
-	TRBV18	15	TRBD1	TRBJ1-5	CASSRTGDSNQPQHF	TGTGCCAGCTCACGAACAGGGGATAGCAATCAGCCCCAGCATTTT
-	TRBV6-4	15	TRBD2	TRBJ2-7	CASSDYPGLEWVQYF	TGTGCCAGCAGTGATTATCCCGGACTAGAATGGGTGCAGTACTTC
-	TRBV27	14	-	TRBJ2-6	CASSFSSGANVLTF	TGTGCCAGCAGTTTTAGCTCTGGGGCCAACGTCCTGACTTTC
-	TRBV18	18	TRBD1	TRBJ1-2	CASSPSGQGTHRNYGYTF	TGTGCCAGCTCACCGTCGGGACAGGGGACCCATAGGAACTATGGCTACACCTTC
-	TRBV20-1	16	-	TRBJ1-5	CSASSWAKGGNQPQHF	TGCAGTGCTAGTTCTTGGGCCAAAGGGGGCAATCAGCCCCAGCATTTT
few	TRBV7-2	13	TRBD1	TRBJ2-5	CASSLYRGETQYF	TGTGCCAGCAGCTTATACAGGGGGGAGACCCAGTACTTC
-	TRBV10-3	19	TRBD2	TRBJ2-7	CAISEPRTSGRSFTYEQYF	TGTGCCATCAGTGAGCCGAGGACTAGCGGGAGGAGTTTCACCTACGAGCAGTACTTC
-	TRBV27	16	TRBD2	TRBJ2-7	CASSLSRGLVFSEQYF	TGTGCCAGCAGTTTATCTCGGGGACTAGTATTCAGCGAGCAGTACTTC
-	TRBV29-1	15	TRBD2	TRBJ2-1	CSVDFGTSAYNEQFF	TGCAGCGTTGACTTCGGGACTAGCGCTTACAATGAGCAGTTCTTC
-	TRBV18	15	TRBD1	TRBJ1-5	CASSPGGQGNQPQHF	TGTGCCAGCTCGCCTGGTGGACAGGGTAATCAGCCCCAGCATTTT
-	TRBV18	15	TRBD1	TRBJ2-7	CASSPAGGQGYEQYF	TGTGCCAGCTCACCAGCTGGCGGACAGGGCTACGAGCAGTACTTC
-	TRBV4-1	16	TRBD2	TRBJ2-7	CASSQLLAGVSYEQYF	TGCGCCAGCAGCCAACTGCTAGCGGGAGTATCCTACGAGCAGTACTTC